This TCR beta chain comes out of a study of T cells after yellow fever vaccination. The overall study: In the case of low-cell-number fractions, SMART-Seq v4 Ultra Low Input was used for preparation.

From the 5' RACE reads, TCRdb called clonotypes with MiXCR, one entry per CDR3 protein. This sample has hundreds of thousands of distinct CDR3 sequences, with 6.2% found just once. In its sample, this clonotype was seen a few times. What it binds is unknown. Study conclusions and caveats: Booster sampling recovered most clones from primary vaccination (approximately 97% CD4, roughly 86% CD8). Weaker, the secondary response peaked sooner, at day 5 versus 15.

The CDR3 has 15 amino acids. The V gene's germline CDR1 is LNHDA and CDR2 SQIVND (reference sequence). V lost 5 bases, J lost 4 bases, and 9 bases stayed unmatched. The TCR comes from a man aged 25-45 years who received the YFV17D yellow fever vaccine. Material: PBMCs, obtained 5 days after the yellow fever booster vaccination. The chain combines TRBV19 with TRBJ2-7; TRBD1 matches at 9 bases. In DNA, the CDR3 is TGTGCCAGTAGTCCGGGACAGGGCCCCTTTTACGAGCAGTACTTC. Translation: CASSPGQGPFYEQYF. Full variable domain (outside the CDR3, taken from reference TRBV19 and TRBJ2-7): DGGITQSPKYLFRKEGQNVTLSCEQNLNHDAMYWYRQDPGQGLRLIYYSQIVNDFQKGDIAEGYSVSREKKESFPLTVTSAQKNPTAFYLCASSPGQGPFYEQYFGPGTRLTVT.